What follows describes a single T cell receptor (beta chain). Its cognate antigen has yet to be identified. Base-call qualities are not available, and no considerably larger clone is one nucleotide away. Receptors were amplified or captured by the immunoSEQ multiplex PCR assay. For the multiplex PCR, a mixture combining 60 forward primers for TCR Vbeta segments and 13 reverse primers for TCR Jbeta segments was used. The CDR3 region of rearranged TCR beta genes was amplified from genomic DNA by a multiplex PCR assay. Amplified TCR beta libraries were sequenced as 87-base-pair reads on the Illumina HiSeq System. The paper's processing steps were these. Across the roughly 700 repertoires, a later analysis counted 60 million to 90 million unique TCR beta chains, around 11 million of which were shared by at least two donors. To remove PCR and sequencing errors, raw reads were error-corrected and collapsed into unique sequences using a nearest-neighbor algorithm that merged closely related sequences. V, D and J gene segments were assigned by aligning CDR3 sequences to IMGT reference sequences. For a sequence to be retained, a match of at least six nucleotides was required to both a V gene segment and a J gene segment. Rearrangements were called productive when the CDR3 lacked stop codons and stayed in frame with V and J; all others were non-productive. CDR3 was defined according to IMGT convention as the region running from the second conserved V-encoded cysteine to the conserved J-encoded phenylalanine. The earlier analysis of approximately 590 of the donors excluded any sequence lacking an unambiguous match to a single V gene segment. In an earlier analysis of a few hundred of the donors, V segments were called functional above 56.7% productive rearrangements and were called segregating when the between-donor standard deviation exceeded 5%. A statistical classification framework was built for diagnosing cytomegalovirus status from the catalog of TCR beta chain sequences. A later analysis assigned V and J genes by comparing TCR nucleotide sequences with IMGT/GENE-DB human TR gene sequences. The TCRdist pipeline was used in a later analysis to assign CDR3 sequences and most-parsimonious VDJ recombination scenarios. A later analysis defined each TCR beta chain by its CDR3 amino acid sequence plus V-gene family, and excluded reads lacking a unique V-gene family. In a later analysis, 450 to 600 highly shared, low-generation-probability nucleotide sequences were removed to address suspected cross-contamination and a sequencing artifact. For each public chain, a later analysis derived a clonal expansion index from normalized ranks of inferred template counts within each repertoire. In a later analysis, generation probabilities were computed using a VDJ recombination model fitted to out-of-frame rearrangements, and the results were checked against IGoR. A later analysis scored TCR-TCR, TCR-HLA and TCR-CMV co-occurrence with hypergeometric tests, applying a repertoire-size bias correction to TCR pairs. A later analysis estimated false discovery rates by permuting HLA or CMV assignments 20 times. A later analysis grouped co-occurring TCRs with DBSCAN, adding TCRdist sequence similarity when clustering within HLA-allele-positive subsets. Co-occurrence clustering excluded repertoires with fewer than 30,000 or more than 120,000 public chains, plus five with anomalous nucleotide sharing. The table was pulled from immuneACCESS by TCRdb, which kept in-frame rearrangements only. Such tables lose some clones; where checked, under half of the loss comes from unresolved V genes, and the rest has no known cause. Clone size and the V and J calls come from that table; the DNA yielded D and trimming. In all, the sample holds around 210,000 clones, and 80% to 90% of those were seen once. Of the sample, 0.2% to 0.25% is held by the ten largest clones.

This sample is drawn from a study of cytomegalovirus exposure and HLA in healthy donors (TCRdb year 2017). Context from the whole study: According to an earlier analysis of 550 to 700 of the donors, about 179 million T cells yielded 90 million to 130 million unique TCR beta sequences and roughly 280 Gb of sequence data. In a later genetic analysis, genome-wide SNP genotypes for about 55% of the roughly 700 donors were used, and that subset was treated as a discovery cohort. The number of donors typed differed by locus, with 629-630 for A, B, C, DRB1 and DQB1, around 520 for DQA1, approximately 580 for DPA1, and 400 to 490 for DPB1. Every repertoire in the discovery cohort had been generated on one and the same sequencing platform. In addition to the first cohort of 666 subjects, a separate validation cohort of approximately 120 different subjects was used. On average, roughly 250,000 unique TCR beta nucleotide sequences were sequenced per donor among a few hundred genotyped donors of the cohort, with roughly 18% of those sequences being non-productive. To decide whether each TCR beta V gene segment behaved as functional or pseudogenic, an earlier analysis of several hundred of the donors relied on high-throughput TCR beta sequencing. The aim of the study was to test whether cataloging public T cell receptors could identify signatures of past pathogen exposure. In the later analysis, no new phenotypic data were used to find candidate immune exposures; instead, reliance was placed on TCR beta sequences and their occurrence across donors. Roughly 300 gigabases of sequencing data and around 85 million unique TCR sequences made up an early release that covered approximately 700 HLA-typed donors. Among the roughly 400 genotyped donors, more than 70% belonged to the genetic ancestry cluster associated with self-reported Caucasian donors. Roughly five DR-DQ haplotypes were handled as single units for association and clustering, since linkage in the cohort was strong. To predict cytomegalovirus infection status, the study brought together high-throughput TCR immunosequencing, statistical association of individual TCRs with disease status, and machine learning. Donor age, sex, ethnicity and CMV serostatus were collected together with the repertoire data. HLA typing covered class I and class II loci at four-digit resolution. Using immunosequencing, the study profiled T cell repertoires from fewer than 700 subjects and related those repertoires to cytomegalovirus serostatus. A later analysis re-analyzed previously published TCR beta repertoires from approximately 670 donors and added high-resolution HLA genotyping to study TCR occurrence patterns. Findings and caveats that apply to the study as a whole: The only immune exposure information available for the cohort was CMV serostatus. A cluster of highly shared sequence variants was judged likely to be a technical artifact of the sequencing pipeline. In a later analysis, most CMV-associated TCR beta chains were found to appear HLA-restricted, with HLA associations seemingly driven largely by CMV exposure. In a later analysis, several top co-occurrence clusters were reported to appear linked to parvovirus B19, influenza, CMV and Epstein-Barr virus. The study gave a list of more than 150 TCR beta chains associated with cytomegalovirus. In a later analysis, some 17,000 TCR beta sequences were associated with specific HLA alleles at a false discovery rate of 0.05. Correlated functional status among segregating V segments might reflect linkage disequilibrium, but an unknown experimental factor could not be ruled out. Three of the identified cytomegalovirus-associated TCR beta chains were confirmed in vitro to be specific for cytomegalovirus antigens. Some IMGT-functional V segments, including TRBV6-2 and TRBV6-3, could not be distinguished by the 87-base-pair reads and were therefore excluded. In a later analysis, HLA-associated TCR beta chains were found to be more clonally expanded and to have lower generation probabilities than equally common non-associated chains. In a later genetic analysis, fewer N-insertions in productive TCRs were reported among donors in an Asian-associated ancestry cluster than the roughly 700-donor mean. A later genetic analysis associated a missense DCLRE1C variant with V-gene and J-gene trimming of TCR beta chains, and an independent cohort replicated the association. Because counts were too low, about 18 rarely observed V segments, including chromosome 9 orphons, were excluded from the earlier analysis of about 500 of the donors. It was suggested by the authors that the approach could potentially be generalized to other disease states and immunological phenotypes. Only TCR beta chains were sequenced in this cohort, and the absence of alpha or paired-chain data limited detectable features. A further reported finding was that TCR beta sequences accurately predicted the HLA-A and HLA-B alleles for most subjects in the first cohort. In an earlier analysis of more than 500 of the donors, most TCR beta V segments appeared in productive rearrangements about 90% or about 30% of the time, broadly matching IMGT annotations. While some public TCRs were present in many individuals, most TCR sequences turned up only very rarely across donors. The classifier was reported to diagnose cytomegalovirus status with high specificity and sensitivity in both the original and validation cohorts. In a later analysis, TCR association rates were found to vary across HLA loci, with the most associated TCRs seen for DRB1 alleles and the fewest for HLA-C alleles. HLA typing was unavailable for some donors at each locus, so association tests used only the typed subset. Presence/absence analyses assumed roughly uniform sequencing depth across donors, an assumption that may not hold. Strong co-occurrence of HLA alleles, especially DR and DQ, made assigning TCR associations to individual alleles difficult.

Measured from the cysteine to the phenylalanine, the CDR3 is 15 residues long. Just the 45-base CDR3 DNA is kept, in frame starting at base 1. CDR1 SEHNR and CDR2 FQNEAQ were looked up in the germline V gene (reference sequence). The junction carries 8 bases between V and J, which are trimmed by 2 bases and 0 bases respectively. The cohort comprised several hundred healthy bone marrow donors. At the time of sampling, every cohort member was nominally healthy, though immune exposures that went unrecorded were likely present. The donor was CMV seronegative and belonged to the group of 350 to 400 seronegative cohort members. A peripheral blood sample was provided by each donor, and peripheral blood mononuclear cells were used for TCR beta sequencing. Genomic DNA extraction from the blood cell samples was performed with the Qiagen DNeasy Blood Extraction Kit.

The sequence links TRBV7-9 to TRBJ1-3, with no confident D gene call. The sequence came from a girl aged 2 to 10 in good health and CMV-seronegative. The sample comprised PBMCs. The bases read TGTGCCAGCAGCTTACAGATTCTCTCTGGAAACACCATATATTTT. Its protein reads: CASSLQILSGNTIYF. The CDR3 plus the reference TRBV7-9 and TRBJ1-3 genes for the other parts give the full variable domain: DTGVSQNPRHKITKRGQNVTFRCDPISEHNRLYWYRQTLGQGPEFLTYFQNEAQLEKSRLLSDRFSAERPKGSFSTLEIQRTEQGDSAMYLCASSLQILSGNTIYFGEGSWLTVV.